The 3 T cell receptor beta chains below come from one sample, sequenced in a study of T cells in women clearing cervical HPV infection. Produced via immunoSEQ multiplex PCR; TCRdb's table is partial and in-frame only. The sample includes around 30,000 clones. Sequencing used blood buffy coat. These receptors were collected from a woman aged 18 to 69 with a cervical HPV16 infection that either progressed to CIN3+ or cleared (not recorded which).

Points on this clone: A read error may account for a junction end that differs from germline. The CDR3 extends 3 residues past the end of the read, so its final part is completed from the germline J gene. Different DNA sequences within this sample yield the same CDR3. V gene TRBV30 combines with J gene TRBJ1-3, with D tentatively TRBD1 (5 bases). The CDR3 has 17 amino acids. CDR1 GTSNPN and CDR2 SVGIG come from the germline V gene (reference sequence). The CDR3 spells CARSKEGQLRSGNTIYF. The sequenced part of the CDR3 DNA is TGTGCCCGATCTAAGGAGGGGCAACTTAGAAGTGGAAACACA.

With respect to this clone: Read data end 3 residues before the CDR3 end; the end is taken from the germline J gene. The J gene is TRBJ2-7, the V gene TRBV20-1; 7 bases are shared with TRBD2. The CDR3 is 14 residues long. The germline V gene encodes CDR1 DFQATT and CDR2 SNEGSKA (reference sequence). J was trimmed by 6 bases and V by 5 bases; bases with no gene match: 13. CDR3 sequence: CSAARGSGFIEQYF. The covered CDR3 bases are TGCAGTGCTGCCCGCGGTAGCGGGTTCATCGAG.

With regard to this clone: The observed sequence ends 3 residues before the CDR3 terminus, with the missing tail filled in from the germline J gene. J is TRBJ2-1 and V is TRBV29-1, with TRBD2 matching 10 bases. CDR1 SQVTM and CDR2 ANQGSEA come from the germline V gene. This CDR3 is built from 12 residues. The junction had 2 bases not matched to a gene; V was cut back by 7 bases and J by 5 bases. This CDR3 is CSGGTSDNEQFF. The CDR3 DNA, read in part, is TGCAGCGGCGGGACTAGCGACAATGAG.